This TCR beta chain was found in a study of identical twins. Notes on the study in general: Conclusions came from cross-sectional statistical analysis, not from following the same donors. Researchers caution that invariant MAIT and iNKT cells could partly confound zero-insertion analyses.

In germline, CDR1 is SGHTA, CDR2 FQGNSA. V was trimmed by 9 bases and J by 3 bases, leaving 11 bases between them. The CDR3 spans 12 residues. Using its own MiXCR run on the 5' RACE reads, TCRdb lists one record per CDR3 protein. The table has under 900,000 distinct CDR3 sequences, about 20% seen once. Healthy Caucasians, and only they, were the donors. This clonotype was detected a few times. Its cognate antigen is unknown. The sample was also reused in another study, on T cells expressing NK-cell markers. That source adds: Researchers got TCR beta repertoires out of sorted CD3+CD56+NKG2C+, CD3+CD56+NKG2C- and CD3+CD56-NKG2C+ T cells.

Input material: PBMCs. The chain joins TRBV7-2 to TRBJ1-2, with D possibly being TRBD1 (6 bases). The source is a woman between 18 and 29 years old in good health. The CDR3: CARLDRYYGYTF. CDR3 sequence (DNA): TGTGCCAGACTGGACAGATACTATGGCTACACCTTC.